Listed below are T cell receptor beta chains from one sample, sequenced in a study of blood T cells in healthy people across ages. In TCRdb, the 5' RACE reads were re-called with MiXCR into one record per CDR3 protein. The data contain fewer than 1,000,000 distinct CDR3 sequences, 44% of them singletons. The specimen was blood. The receptors here all came from a man aged 60 to 75 in good health. CDR3s include the opening cysteine and the closing phenylalanine or tryptophan. The order of the fields is CDR3 DNA, CDR3 protein, J gene, D gene, V gene, clone size. A D gene is named only where the DNA matches it firmly. The size entry is marked missing in some rows and otherwise reads once, few, many or a size class.

TGTGCCAGCAGTTGGACAGGGCAAGGCGAGCAGTACTTC,CASSWTGQGEQYF,TRBJ2-7,TRBD1,TRBV5-5,few
TGTGCCAGCAGCCAGACAGGGCTCTATGGCTACACCTTC,CASSQTGLYGYTF,TRBJ1-2,TRBD1,TRBV6-2/TRBV6-3,-
TGTGCCGCCGCAGAACAGGGGGCGGCTACGCAGTATTTT,CAAAEQGAATQYF,TRBJ2-3,TRBD1,TRBV10-3,few
TGTGCCAGCAGCGTTCGCGGGCAGGAGACCCAGTACTTC,CASSVRGQETQYF,TRBJ2-5,-,TRBV7-9,many
TGTGCCAGCAGTCCTCCCTTGATCAGGAACTATGGCTACACCTTC,CASSPPLIRNYGYTF,TRBJ1-2,-,TRBV7-9,-
TGCGGTACTAGCAGAAGACTAGCGGGCACAGATACGCAGTATTTT,CGTSRRLAGTDTQYF,TRBJ2-3,TRBD2,TRBV20-1,-
TGTGCCAGCAGTTACAATTTTAGGTTTCGAGGCCATCAGCCCCAGCATTTT,CASSYNFRFRGHQPQHF,TRBJ1-5,-,TRBV6-5,once
TGCGCCAGCAGCTTGGTAGCGGGAGGGCTCAACAATGAGCAGTTCTTC,CASSLVAGGLNNEQFF,TRBJ2-1,TRBD2,TRBV5-1,once
TGCGCCAGCAGCCAAGAGGGAAAATACAATGAGCAGTACTTC,CASSQEGKYNEQYF,TRBJ2-7,-,TRBV4-3,-
TGTGCCAGCAGCTTAGGCAGTCTTCCGGGCGAGCAGTACTTC,CASSLGSLPGEQYF,TRBJ2-7,-,TRBV7-2,-
TGCGCCAGCGTCGAGACTACCACAGATACGCAGTATTTT,CASVETTTDTQYF,TRBJ2-3,-,TRBV10-2,-
TGTGCCAGCAGCTCAGGATTGACTAGCGGGGGGGCCAATGAGCAGTTCTTC,CASSSGLTSGGANEQFF,TRBJ2-1,TRBD2,TRBV11-2,-
TGCAGCGTTTCCCTACAGGGGAGCACTGAAGCTTTCTTT,CSVSLQGSTEAFF,TRBJ1-1,TRBD1,TRBV29-1,-
TGTGCCAGCGAAATGGACAGTTACAATGAGCAGTTCTTC,CASEMDSYNEQFF,TRBJ2-1,-,TRBV2,-
TGCAGTGCCAGAGATGTGAGACTCACAGATACGCAGTATTTT,CSARDVRLTDTQYF,TRBJ2-3,-,TRBV20-1,-
TGTGCCATCGCTCTGGGACGGGGGGACGAGCAGTACTTC,CAIALGRGDEQYF,TRBJ2-7,TRBD2,TRBV10-3,-
TGTGCCAGCAGTTTCGGGTTTAATGGCGACGAGCAGTACTTC,CASSFGFNGDEQYF,TRBJ2-7,-,TRBV12-3/TRBV12-4,-
TGTGCCAGCAGCTCAAGCAAAAGGGACAGGGCCTACGAGCAGTACTTC,CASSSSKRDRAYEQYF,TRBJ2-7,TRBD1,TRBV13,-
TGTGCCAGCAGTTTAGGGAAAGAGACCCAGTACTTC,CASSLGKETQYF,TRBJ2-5,-,TRBV12-3/TRBV12-4,few
TGTGCCAGCAGTGAAGCGCTCCTTACCTACGAGCAGTACTTC,CASSEALLTYEQYF,TRBJ2-7,-,TRBV6-1,-
TGTGCCAGCAGATTCAATATAGAGGGACTAGCGGACAATGAGCAGTTCTTC,CASRFNIEGLADNEQFF,TRBJ2-1,TRBD2,TRBV6-2/TRBV6-3,many
TGTGCCAGCAGTTTAGTGGGTGGCGGGGGGCTGTTTTTT,CASSLVGGGGLFF,TRBJ2-2,TRBD2,TRBV12-3/TRBV12-4,few
TGTGCCAGCAGCTTAGGTCCGAGGGGCCGGAGCTCCTACGAGCAGTACTTC,CASSLGPRGRSSYEQYF,TRBJ2-7,-,TRBV7-9,-
TGCGCCAGCAGCCGGGACAGGGGAGACTACGAGCAGTACTTC,CASSRDRGDYEQYF,TRBJ2-7,TRBD1,TRBV5-1,-
TGTGCCAGCAGAGCACAGGGGGCCGCTAACTATGGCTACACCTTC,CASRAQGAANYGYTF,TRBJ1-2,TRBD1,TRBV7-8,few
TGTGCCATCAGTCCGAGTGTGGGACCTAGCAATCAGCCCCAGCATTTT,CAISPSVGPSNQPQHF,TRBJ1-5,-,TRBV10-3,-
TGTGCCAGCAGTTCCAGGGACCCACCCCTCCACTTT,CASSSRDPPLHF,TRBJ1-6,-,TRBV6-6,-
TGTGCCAGCAGCTCTGGGGTTGCCCACAATGAGCAGTTCTTC,CASSSGVAHNEQFF,TRBJ2-1,-,TRBV7-9,-
TGCGCCAGCAGCTTGGGATGGGGACCTGAGGTTGGGGAAGCCAAAAACATTCAGTACTTC,CASSLGWGPEVGEAKNIQYF,TRBJ2-4,-,TRBV5-1,few
TGTGCCAGCAGCTTAATCGGGGGGCTAGGTGGAACAGATACGCAGTATTTT,CASSLIGGLGGTDTQYF,TRBJ2-3,-,TRBV7-3,-
TGTGCCAGCTCACCAGTGGGGGCAGGAGGAGGAAACGAGCAGTACTTC,CASSPVGAGGGNEQYF,TRBJ2-7,-,TRBV18,few
TGCGCCAGCAGTGAGTCCTTGCAACGCACAGATACGCAGTATTTT,CASSESLQRTDTQYF,TRBJ2-3,-,TRBV10-2,many
TGTGCCAGCAGTTGGGGACTAGCGGGGGGAAATGAGCAGTACTTC,CASSWGLAGGNEQYF,TRBJ2-5,TRBD2,TRBV27,-
TGCGCCAGCAGCCCTCGGACGGGGGTGGGGGACGAGCAGTACTTC,CASSPRTGVGDEQYF,TRBJ2-7,-,TRBV4-1,-
TGCAGTGCTAGCAGGACTGGCTACACCTTC,CSASRTGYTF,TRBJ1-2,-,TRBV20-1,few
TGTGCCAGCAGCTCCCGGGACAGACCTAGCACAGATACGCAGTATTTT,CASSSRDRPSTDTQYF,TRBJ2-3,TRBD1,TRBV13,-
TGTGCCAGCAGTCCCTCCTCTAGCGGGGGGACCTGGCACCGGTATTTT,CASSPSSSGGTWHRYF,TRBJ2-3,TRBD2,TRBV28,-
TGTGCCAGCAGCTTACTACAGACGGAAAAACTGTTTTTT,CASSLLQTEKLFF,TRBJ1-4,-,TRBV11-3,-
TGCAGCGTTGAAGTAGGAGGGAGCAATCAGCCCCAGCATTTT,CSVEVGGSNQPQHF,TRBJ1-5,-,TRBV29-1,-